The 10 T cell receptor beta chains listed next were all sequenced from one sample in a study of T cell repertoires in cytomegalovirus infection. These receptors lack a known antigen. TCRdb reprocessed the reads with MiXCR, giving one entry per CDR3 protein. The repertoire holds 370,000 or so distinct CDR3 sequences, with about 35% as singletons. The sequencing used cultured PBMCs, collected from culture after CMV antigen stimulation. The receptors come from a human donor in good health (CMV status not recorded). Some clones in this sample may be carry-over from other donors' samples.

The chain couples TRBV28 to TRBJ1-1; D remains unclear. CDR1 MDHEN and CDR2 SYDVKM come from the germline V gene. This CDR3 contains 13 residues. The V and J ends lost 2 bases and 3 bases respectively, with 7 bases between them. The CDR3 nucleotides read TGTGCCAGCAGTTTAAGCCCCGACACTGAAGCTTTCTTT. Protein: CASSLSPDTEAFF.

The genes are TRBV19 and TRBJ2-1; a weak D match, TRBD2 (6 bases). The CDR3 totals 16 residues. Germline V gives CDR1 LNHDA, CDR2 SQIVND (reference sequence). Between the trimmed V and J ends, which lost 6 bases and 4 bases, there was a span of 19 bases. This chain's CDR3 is CASRANLDYPYNEQFF. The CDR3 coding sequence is TGTGCCAGTAGGGCCAACCTGGACTACCCATACAATGAGCAGTTCTTC.

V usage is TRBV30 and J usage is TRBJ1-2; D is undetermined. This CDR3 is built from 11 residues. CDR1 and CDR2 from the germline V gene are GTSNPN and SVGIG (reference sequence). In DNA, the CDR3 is TGTGTTCTCACATCATTCGTGGGCTACACCTTC. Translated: CVLTSFVGYTF.

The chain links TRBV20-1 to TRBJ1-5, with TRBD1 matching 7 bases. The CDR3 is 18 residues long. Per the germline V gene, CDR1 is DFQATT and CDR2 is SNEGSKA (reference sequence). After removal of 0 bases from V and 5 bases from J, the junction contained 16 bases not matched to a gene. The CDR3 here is CSARDFHPGTAHDQPQHF. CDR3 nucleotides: TGCAGTGCTAGAGATTTCCATCCGGGGACAGCCCATGATCAGCCCCAGCATTTT.

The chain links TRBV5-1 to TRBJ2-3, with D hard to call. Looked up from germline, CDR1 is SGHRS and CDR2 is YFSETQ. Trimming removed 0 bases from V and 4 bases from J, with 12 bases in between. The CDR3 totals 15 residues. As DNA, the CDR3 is TGCGCCAGCAGCTTGGCCGCACCGGCTGCAGATACGCAGTATTTT. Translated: CASSLAAPAADTQYF.

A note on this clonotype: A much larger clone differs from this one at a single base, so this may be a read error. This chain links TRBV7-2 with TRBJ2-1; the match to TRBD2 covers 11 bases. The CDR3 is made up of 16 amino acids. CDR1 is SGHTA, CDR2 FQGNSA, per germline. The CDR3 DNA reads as TGTGCCAGCAGCCGTTCCGGACTAGCGGGTACCAATAAGCAGTTCTTC. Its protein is CASSRSGLAGTNKQFF.

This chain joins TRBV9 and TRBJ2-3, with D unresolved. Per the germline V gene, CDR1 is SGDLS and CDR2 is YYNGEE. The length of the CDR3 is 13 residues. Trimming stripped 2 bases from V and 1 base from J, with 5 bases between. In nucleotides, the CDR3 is TGTGCCAGCAGCGTGGACGGCACAGATACGCAGTATTTT. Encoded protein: CASSVDGTDTQYF.

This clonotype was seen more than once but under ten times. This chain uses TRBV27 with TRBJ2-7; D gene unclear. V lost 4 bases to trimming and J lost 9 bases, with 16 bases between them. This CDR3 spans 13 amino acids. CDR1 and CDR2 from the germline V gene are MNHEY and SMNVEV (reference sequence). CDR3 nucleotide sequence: TGTGCCAGCAGTTCTACCCCGGCCGACGGGCAGTACTTC. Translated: CASSSTPADGQYF.

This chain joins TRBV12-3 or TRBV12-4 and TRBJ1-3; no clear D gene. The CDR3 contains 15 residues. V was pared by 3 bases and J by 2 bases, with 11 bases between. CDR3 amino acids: CASSLLGNPGNTIYF. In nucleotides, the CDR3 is TGTGCCAGCAGTTTGTTGGGGAACCCTGGAAACACCATATATTTT.

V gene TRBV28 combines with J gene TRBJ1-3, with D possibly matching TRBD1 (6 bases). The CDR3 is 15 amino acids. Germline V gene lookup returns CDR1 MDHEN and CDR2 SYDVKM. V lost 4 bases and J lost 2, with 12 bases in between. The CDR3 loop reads CASSSSNRAGNTIYF. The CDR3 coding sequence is TGTGCCAGCAGTTCCTCAAACAGGGCTGGAAACACCATATATTTT.